A selection of T cell receptor beta chains follows, all from one sample in a study of spatial heterogeneity in lung cancer. MiXCR, applied by TCRdb to the 5' RACE reads, yields one record per CDR3 protein. The table has tens of thousands of distinct CDR3 sequences, approximately 8.9% seen once. The material was PBMCs, obtained at surgery. Source of these receptors: a male donor with early-stage non-small cell lung cancer. The CDR3 runs from the conserved cysteine through the conserved F or W. The D gene is left open where the match is weak. Only some rows state a clone size, as once, few, many or a class for expanded clones.

>TRBV7-9|-|TRBJ1-1|many
CASSFAVNTEAFF
TGTGCCAGCAGCTTTGCGGTGAACACTGAAGCTTTCTTT
>TRBV9|-|TRBJ2-7|few
CASSVALEGNEQYF
TGTGCCAGCAGCGTAGCCCTAGAAGGCAACGAGCAGTACTTC
>TRBV27|TRBD2|TRBJ2-3|many
CASSSWEGLNTDTQYF
TGTGCCAGCAGTTCGTGGGAGGGACTGAACACAGATACGCAGTATTTT
>TRBV4-1|-|TRBJ2-7|few
CASSHGDAAYEQYF
TGCGCCAGCAGCCACGGGGACGCGGCCTACGAGCAGTACTTC
>TRBV4-3|-|TRBJ1-2|few
CASSQDRGQGYYGYTF
TGCGCCAGCAGCCAAGATCGGGGGCAGGGATACTATGGCTACACCTTC
>TRBV2|-|TRBJ2-3|-
CASSSGLPTDTQYF
TGTGCCAGTTCCTCAGGGCTACCCACAGATACGCAGTATTTT
>TRBV11-2|-|TRBJ2-3|-
CASSLEEGAADTQYF
TGTGCCAGCAGCTTAGAGGAGGGGGCAGCAGATACGCAGTATTTT
>TRBV20-1|-|TRBJ2-7|few
CSARGDTFYEQYF
TGCAGTGCTAGGGGGGACACCTTCTACGAGCAGTACTTC
>TRBV2|-|TRBJ2-3|few
CAIAGTRSTDTQYF
TGTGCCATCGCAGGGACGCGAAGCACAGATACGCAGTATTTT
>TRBV19|TRBD1|TRBJ2-6|many
CATKPSRDRTSGANVLTF
TGTGCCACCAAACCATCCAGGGACAGGACCTCTGGGGCCAACGTCCTGACTTTC
>TRBV3-1|TRBD2|TRBJ2-3|many
CASASSGGADTQYF
TGTGCCAGCGCCTCCAGCGGGGGGGCAGATACGCAGTATTTT
>TRBV3-1|TRBD2|TRBJ2-4|-
CASSLNPGLAQNIQYF
TGTGCCAGCAGCCTAAACCCGGGACTAGCGCAAAACATTCAGTACTTC
>TRBV24-1|-|TRBJ2-5|-
CATSDSTRGGETQYF
TGTGCCACCAGTGACTCCACCAGGGGTGGAGAGACCCAGTACTTC
>TRBV11-1|TRBD2|TRBJ2-5|-
CASSTYTPLAGEDKPQYF
TGTGCCAGCAGCACCTATACCCCACTAGCGGGAGAGGACAAACCCCAGTACTTC
>TRBV29-1|-|TRBJ2-1|few
CSVVQGLLGEQFF
TGCAGCGTTGTCCAGGGGCTCCTGGGTGAGCAGTTCTTC
>TRBV20-1|-|TRBJ2-5|few
CSARGYQETQYF
TGCAGTGCAAGGGGGTACCAAGAGACCCAGTACTTC
>TRBV5-1|-|TRBJ2-5|many
CASSLYLASAYQETQYF
TGCGCCAGCAGCTTGTATCTGGCTAGCGCGTACCAAGAGACCCAGTACTTC
>TRBV4-1|-|TRBJ1-3|-
CASSQDRGPGNTIYF
TGCGCCAGCAGCCAAGATAGGGGACCGGGAAACACCATATATTTT
>TRBV18|-|TRBJ2-5|many
CASSPRTQETQYF
TGTGCCAGCTCACCACGGACGCAAGAGACCCAGTACTTC
>TRBV12-3/TRBV12-4|TRBD1|TRBJ2-7|-
CASSSPTGTPYEQYF
TGTGCCAGCAGTTCACCGACAGGGACCCCCTACGAGCAGTACTTC
>TRBV5-1|-|TRBJ2-7|few
CASSFGRLPYEQYF
TGCGCCAGCAGCTTTGGCCGGCTTCCCTACGAGCAGTACTTC
>TRBV29-1|-|TRBJ2-5|-
CSVRLRARETQYF
TGCAGCGTTCGTTTAAGGGCCCGAGAGACCCAGTACTTC
>TRBV15|-|TRBJ1-2|many
CATSRDRVGGYTF
TGTGCCACCAGCAGAGATAGGGTGGGCGGCTACACCTTC
>TRBV7-6|TRBD2|TRBJ2-5|many
CASSLGGTGQGTQYF
TGTGCCAGCAGCCTGGGAGGGACCGGGCAGGGGACCCAGTACTTC
>TRBV10-3|-|TRBJ2-3|few
CAISEWKVSTDTQYF
TGTGCCATCAGTGAATGGAAGGTCAGCACAGATACGCAGTATTTT
>TRBV4-2|TRBD2|TRBJ2-5|few
CASSQRLAGGSETQYF
TGTGCCAGCAGCCAACGACTAGCGGGAGGGTCAGAGACCCAGTACTTC
>TRBV24-1|-|TRBJ2-5|few
CATSDERASRTQYF
TGTGCCACCAGTGATGAACGGGCCTCACGCACCCAGTACTTC
>TRBV28|-|TRBJ2-3|-
CASISAGTRTDTQYF
TGTGCCAGCATTTCCGCGGGTACACGCACAGATACGCAGTATTTT
>TRBV2|TRBD1|TRBJ2-7|-
CASQGQRNEQYF
TGTGCCAGTCAGGGACAGAGGAACGAGCAGTACTTC
>TRBV29-1|TRBD2|TRBJ2-1|many
CSAKTSGVYNEQFF
TGCAGCGCTAAGACTAGCGGTGTATACAATGAGCAGTTCTTC
>TRBV6-6|TRBD1|TRBJ2-7|many
CASTYRDRGNAYF
TGTGCCAGCACCTATCGGGACAGGGGGAATGCGTACTTC
>TRBV6-1|-|TRBJ1-1|-
CASSEAAGVTEAFF
TGTGCCAGCAGTGAAGCGGCAGGGGTCACTGAAGCTTTCTTT
>TRBV4-1|TRBD2|TRBJ2-4|many
CASSQGLAYIQYF
TGCGCCAGCAGCCAAGGACTAGCCTACATTCAGTACTTC
>TRBV4-3|-|TRBJ2-7|many
CASSQERGSYEQYF
TGCGCCAGCAGCCAAGAGAGGGGATCCTACGAGCAGTACTTC
>TRBV12-5|-|TRBJ1-1|-
CASGLFLNTEAFF
TGTGCTAGTGGTTTGTTCCTGAACACTGAAGCTTTCTTT
>TRBV3-1|TRBD2|TRBJ2-7|many
CASSQGSAGEQYF
TGTGCCAGCAGCCAAGGATCAGCGGGGGAGCAGTACTTC
>TRBV20-1|TRBD2|TRBJ2-1|many
CSALAGVAYNEQFF
TGCAGTGCTTTAGCGGGAGTTGCCTACAATGAGCAGTTCTTC
>TRBV7-2|-|TRBJ1-2|few
CASSPGWGADYGYTF
TGTGCCAGCAGCCCCGGATGGGGGGCAGACTATGGCTACACCTTC
>TRBV28|-|TRBJ2-5|many
CAGTGPHQETQYF
TGTGCCGGGACGGGGCCGCACCAAGAGACCCAGTACTTC
>TRBV6-2/TRBV6-3|TRBD2|TRBJ2-5|few
CASTRAGVETQYF
TGTGCCAGCACCCGAGCGGGGGTAGAGACCCAGTACTTC
>TRBV10-3|-|TRBJ2-3|many
CAIRPEGDTQYF
TGTGCCATCAGGCCGGAAGGGGATACGCAGTATTTT
>TRBV12-3/TRBV12-4|-|TRBJ2-3|many
CASSSHEPGRTDTQYF
TGTGCCAGCAGTTCCCACGAACCAGGACGAACAGATACGCAGTATTTT
>TRBV6-6|-|TRBJ2-3|-
CASSYGQSTDTQYF
TGTGCCAGCAGTTACGGGCAGAGCACAGATACGCAGTATTTT
>TRBV6-1|-|TRBJ1-6|many
CASSSPQAGRGPLHF
TGTGCCAGCAGTTCCCCCCAAGCGGGGCGCGGACCCCTCCACTTT
>TRBV28|-|TRBJ2-7|-
CASSSGTREQYF
TGTGCCAGCAGTTCCGGGACTCGCGAGCAGTACTTC
>TRBV5-1|-|TRBJ2-1|-
CASSWRSGSSYNEQFF
TGCGCCAGCAGCTGGCGGTCAGGGAGCTCCTACAATGAGCAGTTCTTC